These 25 T cell receptor beta chains originate from one sample sequenced in a study of cytomegalovirus exposure and HLA in healthy donors. Assay used: immunoSEQ multiplex PCR; TCRdb lists only in-frame clones, some missing. The repertoire consists of approximately 210,000 clones, with roughly 88% occurring once and the leading ten covering roughly 2.8%. The sequenced sample was PBMCs. The receptors come from a woman aged 18 to 35 in good health and CMV-seronegative.

The V call is TRBV7-8, the J call TRBJ2-7; 7 bases match TRBD1. This CDR3 comprises 17 residues. V was pared by 3 bases and J by 4 bases, with 15 bases of the junction left unmatched. Germline V gene sequence: CDR1 SGHVS, CDR2 FQNEAQ. CDR3 residues: CASSFKRAPTGVYEQYF. CDR3 nucleotide sequence: TGTGCCAGCAGCTTCAAAAGAGCTCCTACAGGGGTGTACGAGCAGTACTTC.

CDR3 sequence: CASSLAPGGEQYF. The DNA of the CDR3 is TGCGCCAGCAGCTTGGCGCCGGGAGGCGAGCAGTACTTC. The chain employs TRBV5-1 and TRBJ2-7; TRBD2 agrees at 7 bases. CDR1 SGHRS and CDR2 YFSETQ come from the germline V gene. Losses at the gene ends were 0 bases for V and 6 bases for J; bases not matched to a gene: 3. The CDR3 runs 13 residues.

This clone appeared a few times. V gene TRBV6-1 combines with J gene TRBJ1-5; D is perhaps TRBD1 (6 bases). The CDR3 runs to 13 residues. Germline assignment: CDR1 MNHNS and CDR2 SASEGT. V shed 6 bases and J shed 3 bases, with 9 bases lying between them. CDR3 nucleotide sequence: TGTGCCAGCAGCGGACAGCCCAATCAGCCCCAGCATTTT. As protein: CASSGQPNQPQHF.

This chain joins TRBV10-3 and TRBJ2-1; maybe TRBD2 (6 bases). Germline lookup yields CDR1 ENHRY and CDR2 SYGVKD. This CDR3 contains 13 residues. With 7 bases removed from V and 5 bases from J, the gap between germline ends came to 12 bases. CDR3 sequence: CAIMAGTNNEQFF. DNA of the CDR3: TGTGCCATCATGGCGGGAACTAACAATGAGCAGTTCTTC.

The chain is built from TRBV7-6 and TRBJ2-5, with 7 bases lining up with TRBD1. The CDR3 spans 14 residues. The germline gives CDR1 SGHVS, CDR2 FNYEAQ. Germline trimming cut 5 bases from V and 0 bases from J; bases unmatched to any gene: 3. CDR3 sequence reads: CASSLQGNQETQYF. CDR3 coding DNA: TGTGCCAGCAGCCTACAGGGGAACCAAGAGACCCAGTACTTC.

V is TRBV4-2 and J is TRBJ2-3, with 10 bases matching TRBD2. There are 17 residues in the CDR3. With V trimmed by 1 base and J by 5 bases, 9 bases remained unmatched. Germline CDR1 reads LGHNA; CDR2 reads YNFKEQ. The CDR3 DNA reads TGTGCCAGCAGCCAAGTTCTAGCGGGGGAGGGTGGAGATACGCAGTATTTT. It is translated as CASSQVLAGEGGDTQYF.

This clone was observed a handful of times. The chain employs TRBV18 and TRBJ2-7; TRBD1 might be the D (5 bases). With 3 bases removed from V and 1 base from J, the gap between germline ends came to 16 bases. The length of the CDR3 is 16 residues. Germline lookup yields CDR1 KGHSH and CDR2 LQKENI. The CDR3 DNA sequence: TGTGCCAGCTCACCGTCCCAGGGTAGGGTATCCTACGAGCAGTACTTC. Translating it yields CASSPSQGRVSYEQYF.

The chain employs TRBV4-1 and TRBJ2-1, with 8 positions matching TRBD2. With V trimmed by 0 bases and J by 8 bases, 15 bases remained unmatched. This CDR3 is built from 18 residues. Germline CDR1 and CDR2: MGHRA and YSYEKL. CDR3 protein: CASSQDLPQRELGHEQFF. CDR3 coding DNA: TGCGCCAGCAGCCAAGACCTCCCGCAGCGGGAGCTGGGCCATGAGCAGTTCTTC.

This clone was observed a single time. This sequence joins TRBV11-3 and TRBJ2-1; D possibly corresponds to TRBD2 (5 bases). The germline V and J ends were trimmed by 4 bases and 5 bases, with 12 bases remaining between them. The germline V gene encodes CDR1 SGHNT and CDR2 YENEEA. There are 14 residues in the CDR3. The CDR3 reads CASSSSSEDNEQFF. The CDR3 DNA reads TGTGCCAGCAGCTCCAGTAGCGAAGACAATGAGCAGTTCTTC.

The chain is built from TRBV13 and TRBJ2-3; 7 bases agree with TRBD2. Germline V lookup: CDR1 PRHDT, CDR2 FYEKMQ (reference sequence). Trimming cost V 2 bases and J 0 bases; bases outside gene matches: 2. The CDR3 totals 15 residues. The CDR3 region is CASSLTSVSTDTQYF. Written as DNA, the CDR3 is TGTGCCAGCAGCTTAACTAGCGTAAGCACAGATACGCAGTATTTT.

V gene TRBV29-1 combines with J gene TRBJ1-2, with unresolved D. Germline CDR1 and CDR2: SQVTM and ANQGSEA. CDR3 length: 10 amino acids. V gave up 6 bases and J gave up 6 bases, with 8 bases separating them. CDR3 bases: TGCAGCGTCCTTCAGGATGGCTACACCTTC. Its translation: CSVLQDGYTF.

V and J are TRBV5-1 and TRBJ1-4; 8 bases fit TRBD1. The CDR3 spans 15 residues. Germline lookup yields CDR1 SGHRS and CDR2 YFSETQ. The trim removed 1 base at V and 5 bases at J, leaving 4 bases unmatched. CDR3 residues: CASSLIQGENEKLFF. The CDR3 nucleotides are TGCGCCAGCAGCTTGATACAGGGGGAAAATGAAAAACTGTTTTTT. The complete variable domain, with remaining parts taken from reference TRBV5-1 and TRBJ1-4, reads KAGVTQTPRYLIKTRGQQVTLSCSPISGHRSVSWYQQTPGQGLQFLFEYFSETQRNKGNFPGRFSGRQFSNSRSEMNVSTLELGDSALYLCASSLIQGENEKLFFGSGTQLSVL.

The J gene is TRBJ2-7, the V gene TRBV11-2; D is ambiguous. Deletions cut 2 bases from V and 2 bases from J, with 4 bases between. This CDR3 region has 12 residues. CDR1 is SGHAT and CDR2 is FQNNGV in the germline V gene. DNA for the CDR3: TGTGCCAGCAGCTTAATAGCCTACGAGCAGTACTTC. Amino acids: CASSLIAYEQYF.

V is TRBV18 and J is TRBJ2-2; 7 bases line up with TRBD1. The V gene's germline CDR1 is KGHSH and CDR2 LQKENI. This CDR3 contains 14 residues. With V trimmed by 3 bases and J by 4 bases, 2 bases remained unmatched. Here the CDR3 DNA reads TGTGCCAGCTCACCCGGGACAGCCACCGGGGAGCTGTTTTTT. Translating gives CASSPGTATGELFF.

The chain employs TRBV5-4 and TRBJ1-2; 12 bases agree with TRBD1. Germline V gene sequence: CDR1 SGHNT, CDR2 YYREEE (reference sequence). V trimming: 4 bases; J trimming: 6 bases; junction bases outside the gene matches: 10. This CDR3 spans 16 amino acids. The CDR3 loop is CASSPGGQGAMDGYTF. The DNA for the CDR3 is TGTGCCAGCAGCCCTGGGGGACAGGGGGCAATGGATGGCTACACCTTC.

The chain employs TRBV6-5 and TRBJ2-7, with a tentative D call TRBD2 (5 bases). Germline-derived CDR1 and CDR2 are MNHEY and SVGAGI. The CDR3 consists of 16 residues. V lost 4 bases to trimming and J lost 1 base, with 17 bases between them. CDR3: CASSSLGSGGSYEQYF. CDR3 bases: TGTGCCAGCAGTTCCCTAGGGAGCGGAGGTTCCTACGAGCAGTACTTC.

V gene TRBV6-6 combines with J gene TRBJ1-3; D gene unclear. The CDR3 is 13 residues long. Germline loops: CDR1 MNHNY, CDR2 SVGAGI (reference sequence). V was pared by 6 bases and J by 0 bases, with 6 bases between. CDR3 in amino acids: CASSGPSGNTIYF. The CDR3 DNA sequence: TGTGCCAGCAGCGGTCCCTCTGGAAACACCATATATTTT.

The genes are TRBV14 and TRBJ2-1, with D possibly being TRBD2 (5 bases). Trimming took off 5 bases at V and 8 bases at J, with 13 bases between the two ends. This CDR3 spans 13 amino acids. CDR1 is SGHDN, CDR2 FVKESK, per germline. The CDR3 coding sequence is TGTGCCAGCAGCGTACGACTATTCGATGAGCAGTTCTTC. This gives the protein CASSVRLFDEQFF.

The genes are TRBV6-5 and TRBJ2-5; D is ambiguous. This CDR3 comprises 12 residues. The V gene lost 5 bases and the J gene lost 1 base, with 5 bases spanning the gap. The germline gives CDR1 MNHEY, CDR2 SVGAGI. CDR3 sequence: CASSLGQETQYF. Written as DNA, the CDR3 is TGTGCCAGCAGTCTAGGCCAAGAGACCCAGTACTTC.

V is TRBV4-1 and J is TRBJ2-1; TRBD1 might be the D (5 bases). The CDR3 sequence is 14 residues long. Germline V CDR1 and CDR2: MGHRA, YSYEKL. V lost 0 bases, J lost 9 bases, and 12 bases lay in between. Here the CDR3 reads CASSQELGRGEQFF. Written as DNA, the CDR3 is TGCGCCAGCAGCCAAGAACTTGGTAGGGGTGAGCAGTTCTTC.

The DNA of the CDR3 is TGTGCCAGCAGCTTTAGACAGCAAGAGACCCAGTACTTC. Its protein product is CASSFRQQETQYF. This chain joins TRBV13 and TRBJ2-5; maybe TRBD1 (5 bases). The ends were cut back, 3 bases at V and 2 bases at J, with 7 bases in the middle. CDR1 is PRHDT and CDR2 is FYEKMQ in the germline V gene (reference sequence). CDR3 length equals 13 residues. The full variable domain, completed using reference TRBV13 and TRBJ2-5, is AAGVIQSPRHLIKEKRETATLKCYPIPRHDTVYWYQQGPGQDPQFLISFYEKMQSDKGSIPDRFSAQQFSDYHSELNMSSLELGDSALYFCASSFRQQETQYFGPGTRLLVL.

The chain has TRBV9 and TRBJ2-3; D uncertain. Germline V gene data show CDR1 as SGDLS and CDR2 as YYNGEE. V was clipped by 8 bases and J by 4 bases, with 11 bases between them. This CDR3 is built from 12 residues. CDR3 in amino acids: CASGVGSDTQYF. As DNA, the CDR3 is TGTGCCAGTGGCGTGGGCTCAGATACGCAGTATTTT.

This clone was counted a few times. The rearrangement uses TRBV2 and TRBJ1-1; D not resolved. V lost 8 bases and J 4 bases, leaving 14 bases between the germline ends. CDR3 length: 13 residues. Per germline, CDR1 SNHLY and CDR2 FYNNEI. The CDR3 sequence: CASHSPGATEAFF. The DNA of the CDR3 is TGTGCCAGCCATTCCCCTGGAGCCACTGAAGCTTTCTTT.

The count of this clone is one. V gene TRBV2 combines with J gene TRBJ2-3; D may be TRBD2 (5 bases). The germline V gene encodes CDR1 SNHLY and CDR2 FYNNEI. The CDR3 runs to 14 residues. V was shortened by 0 bases and J by 5 bases, with 9 bases between the two germline ends. The CDR3 nucleotides are TGTGCCAGCAGTGAAGCAGGAGAGGGAGATACGCAGTATTTT. This gives the protein CASSEAGEGDTQYF.

This clone was recorded a few times. The chain links TRBV29-1 to TRBJ2-2; the D is unclear. V lost 4 bases, J lost 8 bases, and 8 bases lay in between. The CDR3 sequence is 11 residues long. Germline lookup yields CDR1 SQVTM and CDR2 ANQGSEA. The CDR3 protein is CSVVSVGELFF. CDR3 nucleotide sequence: TGCAGCGTTGTTTCGGTTGGGGAGCTGTTTTTT.